These 11 T cell receptor beta chains share one sample of origin, sequenced in a study of OX40 agonist ivuxolimab in advanced cancers. Here immunoSEQ multiplex PCR was the method, and the copy in TCRdb shows in-frame clones only, minus some. This table has about 61,000 clones, 82% appearing once. Specimen: CD4+ or CD8+ T cells sorted from blood, collected in a trial of the OX40 agonist ivuxolimab. Receptors were obtained from an adult with an advanced solid tumor such as melanoma, head and neck, liver or kidney cancer.

On this clone itself: Its ends do not fully match the called genes, so a read error is possible. The chain combines TRBV7-7 with TRBJ1-2; D perhaps matches TRBD1 (6 bases). There are 14 residues in the CDR3. Germline V gene data show CDR1 as SSHAT and CDR2 as FNYEAQ (reference sequence). The CDR3 coding sequence is TGTGCTAGCAGCTTACTCAGGGGATCCTATGGCTACACCTTC. Its translation: CASSLLRGSYGYTF.

This clone was counted only a few times. This rearrangement joins TRBV4-1 to TRBJ2-7; no reliable D call. The germline CDR1 and CDR2 sequences are MGHRA and YSYEKL. This CDR3 spans 16 amino acids. V was cut by 1 base and J by 3 bases, with 16 bases left in between. CDR3 in DNA: TGCGCCAGCAGCCAAGCCCCAGAAGAAGCTTACTACGAGCAGTACTTC. It is translated as CASSQAPEEAYYEQYF.

Concerning this clone: In this CDR3 the conserved last residue, phenylalanine or tryptophan, is missing, so a read error is likely. V is TRBV29-1 and J is TRBJ1-2; no clear D. Germline CDR1 reads SQVTM; CDR2 reads ANQGSEA. CDR3 size: 13 residues. The ends were cut back, 1 base at V and 8 bases at J, with 14 bases in the middle. The CDR3 sequence is CSVEAPSIKGYTL. In DNA form, the CDR3 reads TGCAGCGTTGAAGCACCCTCCATAAAGGGCTACACCCTC.

V gene TRBV28 combines with J gene TRBJ1-2, with TRBD1 as a possible D gene (5 bases). The germline V gene has CDR1 MDHEN and CDR2 SYDVKM. Trimming cost V 4 bases and J 4 bases, with 10 bases left between them. The length of the CDR3 is 13 residues. The CDR3 nucleotides are TGTGCCAGCAGTTCGGGGCCTATCTATGGCTACACCTTC. Its protein is CASSSGPIYGYTF.

The V call is TRBV7-8, the J call TRBJ1-1; D unclear. Trimming cost V 5 bases and J 0 bases, with 13 bases left between them. Germline values: CDR1 SGHVS, CDR2 FQNEAQ. This CDR3 region has 15 residues. DNA of the CDR3: TGTGCCAGCAGCCCCTCCCGGTTCCTGAACACTGAAGCTTTCTTT. Translating gives CASSPSRFLNTEAFF.

This clone was detected only once. This chain links TRBV5-1 with TRBJ2-5; D not resolved. The V end lost 0 bases, the J end lost 5 bases, and 11 bases lay between the germline ends. Germline CDR1 SGHRS, CDR2 YFSETQ. The CDR3 is 14 residues long. CDR3 sequence: CASSLAPAVETQYF. The CDR3 nucleotides read TGCGCCAGCAGCTTGGCCCCAGCAGTCGAGACCCAGTACTTC.

The rearrangement links TRBV7-2 to TRBJ2-5; TRBD1 is a possible D gene (6 bases). CDR3 length: 16 amino acids. Germline assignment: CDR1 SGHTA and CDR2 FQGNSA. Trimming left V 10 bases short and J 5 bases short, with 26 bases between. DNA of the CDR3: TGTGCCACCAAACATGGGGGACACCAGTTCCGGGAGACCCAGTACTTC. Protein sequence: CATKHGGHQFRETQYF.

This clone was detected only a few times. The chain is built from TRBV19 and TRBJ2-3; 11 nucleotides align to TRBD2. Trimming at V came to 4 bases and at J to 7 bases, leaving 7 bases not matched to a gene. Germline CDR1 LNHDA, CDR2 SQIVND (reference sequence). This CDR3 is 15 amino acids long. The CDR3 reads CASSKLAGVRNTQYF. The CDR3 DNA sequence: TGTGCCAGTAGTAAACTAGCGGGAGTTCGAAATACGCAGTATTTT.

V is TRBV28 and J is TRBJ2-1, with 12 positions matching TRBD2. Trimming at V came to 5 bases and at J to 1 base, leaving 15 bases not matched to a gene. CDR1 and CDR2 (germline): MDHEN, SYDVKM. The CDR3 has 20 amino acids. In DNA, the CDR3 is TGTGCCAGCAGTCCAGGGACTAGCGGGTTGGGCGGTGGGTCCTACAATGAGCAGTTCTTC. This sequence encodes CASSPGTSGLGGGSYNEQFF.

The chain combines TRBV19 with TRBJ1-2; the match to TRBD1 covers 9 bases. V trimming: 3 bases; J trimming: 5 bases; junction bases outside the gene matches: 4. Germline CDR1 is LNHDA and CDR2 is SQIVND (reference sequence). This CDR3 has 14 amino acids. The CDR3 sequence is CASSMDRGWYGYTF. Here the CDR3 DNA reads TGTGCCAGTAGTATGGACAGGGGTTGGTATGGCTACACCTTC.

The genes are TRBV6-6 and TRBJ2-1; D not resolved. V shed 2 bases and J shed 1 base, with 3 bases lying between them. The CDR3 loop spans 13 amino acids. CDR1 and CDR2 (germline): MNHNY, SVGAGI (reference sequence). CDR3 sequence reads: CASSYESYNEQFF. The CDR3 DNA follows: TGTGCCAGCAGTTACGAGTCCTACAATGAGCAGTTCTTC.